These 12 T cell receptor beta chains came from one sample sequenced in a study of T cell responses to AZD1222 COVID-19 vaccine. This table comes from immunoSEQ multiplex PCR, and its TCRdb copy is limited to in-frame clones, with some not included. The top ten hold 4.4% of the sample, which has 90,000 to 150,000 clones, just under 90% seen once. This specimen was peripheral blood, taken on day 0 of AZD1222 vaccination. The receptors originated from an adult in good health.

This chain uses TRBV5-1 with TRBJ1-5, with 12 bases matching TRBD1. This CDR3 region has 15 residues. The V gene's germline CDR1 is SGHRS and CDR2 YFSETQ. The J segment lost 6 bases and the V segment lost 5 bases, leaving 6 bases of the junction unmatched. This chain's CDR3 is CASRPGTGGFQPQHF. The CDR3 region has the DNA TGCGCCAGCAGACCCGGGACAGGGGGCTTTCAGCCCCAGCATTTT.

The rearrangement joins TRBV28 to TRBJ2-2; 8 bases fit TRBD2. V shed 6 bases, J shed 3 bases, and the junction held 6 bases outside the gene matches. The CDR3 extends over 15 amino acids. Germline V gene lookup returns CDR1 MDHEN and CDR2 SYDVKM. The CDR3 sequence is CASRANGGDTGELFF. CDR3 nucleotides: TGTGCCAGCAGGGCTAACGGGGGGGACACCGGGGAGCTGTTTTTT.

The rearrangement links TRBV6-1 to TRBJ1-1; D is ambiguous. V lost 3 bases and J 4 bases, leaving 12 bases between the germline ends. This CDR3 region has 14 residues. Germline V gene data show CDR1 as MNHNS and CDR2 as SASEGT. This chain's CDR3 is CASSEVDLGTEAFF. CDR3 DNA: TGTGCCAGCAGTGAGGTGGACCTAGGCACTGAAGCTTTCTTT.

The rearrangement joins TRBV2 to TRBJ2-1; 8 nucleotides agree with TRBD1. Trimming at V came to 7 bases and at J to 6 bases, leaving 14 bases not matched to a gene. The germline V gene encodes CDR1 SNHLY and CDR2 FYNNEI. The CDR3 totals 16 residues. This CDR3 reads CASIEGPDRAANEQFF. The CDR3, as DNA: TGTGCCAGCATCGAGGGCCCGGACAGGGCTGCCAATGAGCAGTTCTTC.

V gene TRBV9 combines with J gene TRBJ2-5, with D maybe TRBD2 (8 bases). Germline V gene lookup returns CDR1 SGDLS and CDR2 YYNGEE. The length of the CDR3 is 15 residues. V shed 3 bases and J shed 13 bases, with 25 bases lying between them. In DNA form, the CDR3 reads TGTGCCAGCAGCGCCGAAGGGTTTAGCGGGGACAGTCCGTACTTC. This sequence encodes CASSAEGFSGDSPYF.

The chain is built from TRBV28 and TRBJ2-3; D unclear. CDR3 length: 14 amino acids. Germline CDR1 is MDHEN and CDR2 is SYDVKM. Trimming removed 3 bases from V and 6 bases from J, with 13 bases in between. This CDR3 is CASSFPPKSDTQYF. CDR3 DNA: TGTGCCAGCAGTTTCCCGCCCAAGTCCGATACGCAGTATTTT.

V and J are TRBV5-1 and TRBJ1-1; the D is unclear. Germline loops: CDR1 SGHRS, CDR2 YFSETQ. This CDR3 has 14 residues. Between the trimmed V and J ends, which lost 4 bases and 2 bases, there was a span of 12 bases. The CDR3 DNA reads TGCGCCAGCAGCCAAGGACGGACCAACACTGAAGCTTTCTTT. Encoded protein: CASSQGRTNTEAFF.

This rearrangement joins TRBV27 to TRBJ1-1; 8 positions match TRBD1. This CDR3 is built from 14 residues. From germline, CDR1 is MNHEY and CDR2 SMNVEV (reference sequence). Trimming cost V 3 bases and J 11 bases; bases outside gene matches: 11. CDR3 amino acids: CASSFVAGGMEAFF. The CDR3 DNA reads TGTGCCAGCAGTTTCGTGGCAGGGGGCATGGAGGCTTTCTTT.

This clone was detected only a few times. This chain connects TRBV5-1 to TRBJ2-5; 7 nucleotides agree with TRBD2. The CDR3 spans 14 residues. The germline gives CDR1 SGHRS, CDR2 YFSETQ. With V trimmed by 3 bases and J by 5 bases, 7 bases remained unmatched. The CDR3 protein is CASSSREATETQYF. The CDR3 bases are TGCGCCAGCAGCTCCCGGGAGGCCACGGAGACCCAGTACTTC.

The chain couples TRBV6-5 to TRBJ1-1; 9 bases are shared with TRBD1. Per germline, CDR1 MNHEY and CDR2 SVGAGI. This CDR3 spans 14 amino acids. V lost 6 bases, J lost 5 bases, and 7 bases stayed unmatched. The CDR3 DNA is TGTGCCAGCAGATCGGACAGGGGTGGAACTGAAGCTTTCTTT. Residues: CASRSDRGGTEAFF.

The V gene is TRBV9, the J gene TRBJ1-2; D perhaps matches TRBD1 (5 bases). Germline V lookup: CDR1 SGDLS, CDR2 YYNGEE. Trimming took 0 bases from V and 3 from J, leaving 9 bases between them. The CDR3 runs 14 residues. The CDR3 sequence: CASSVEARDYGYTF. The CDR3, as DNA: TGTGCCAGCAGCGTAGAGGCCAGGGACTATGGCTACACCTTC.

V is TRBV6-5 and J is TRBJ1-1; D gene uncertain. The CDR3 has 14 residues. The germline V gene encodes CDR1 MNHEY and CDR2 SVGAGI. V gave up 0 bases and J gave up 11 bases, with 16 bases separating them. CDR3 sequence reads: CASSYSSVIGEAFF. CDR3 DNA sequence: TGTGCCAGCAGTTACTCATCCGTAATTGGGGAGGCTTTCTTT.